These 21 T cell receptor beta chains were sequenced from one sample in a study of CD8+ T cells in alopecia areata. The treatment: oral pan-JAK inhibitor, 5-10 mg twice daily. RNA was extracted and reverse transcribed into cDNA as the sequencing template. The protocol was immunoSEQ multiplex PCR, while the TCRdb copy is restricted to in-frame clones and leaves out a portion. The table has around 140,000 clones, around half seen once. Sequences were derived from CD8+ T cells sorted from blood, sampled at week 4, from a patient treated with tofacitinib. The receptors were gathered from a human donor with alopecia areata.

The chain uses TRBV6-5 and TRBJ1-1; TRBD1 might be the D (6 bases). This CDR3 has 11 amino acids. The V and J ends lost 2 bases and 8 bases respectively, with 6 bases between them. Germline V gives CDR1 MNHEY, CDR2 SVGAGI. CDR3 sequence reads: CASSYGQEAFF. In nucleotides, the CDR3 is TGTGCCAGCAGTTACGGACAGGAAGCTTTCTTT.

The rearrangement joins TRBV29-1 to TRBJ2-2; possible D gene TRBD1, 6 bases. The CDR3 length is 13 residues. CDR1 and CDR2 from the germline V gene are SQVTM and ANQGSEA. Between the trimmed V and J ends, which lost 7 bases and 3 bases, there was a span of 12 bases. The CDR3 region is CSGSPGDTGELFF. CDR3 DNA: TGCAGCGGATCCCCAGGGGACACCGGGGAGCTGTTTTTT.

This clone occurred a few times. The V gene is TRBV19, the J gene TRBJ2-3; D unresolved. Trimming cost V 5 bases and J 3 bases, with 15 bases left between them. CDR3 length: 15 residues. Per the germline V gene, CDR1 is LNHDA and CDR2 is SQIVND (reference sequence). Here the CDR3 DNA reads TGTGCCAGTAGTCCCCCGGGCTACTATACAGATACGCAGTATTTT. Protein sequence: CASSPPGYYTDTQYF.

In its sample, this clone was seen a few times. V gene TRBV7-9 combines with J gene TRBJ1-1, with D possibly matching TRBD1 (6 bases). The CDR3 sequence is 17 residues long. Looked up from germline, CDR1 is SEHNR and CDR2 is FQNEAQ (reference sequence). The ends were cut back, 5 bases at V and 0 bases at J, with 19 bases in the middle. This CDR3 is CASSPTGFPPMNTEAFF. The CDR3 DNA reads TGTGCCAGCAGCCCTACAGGGTTTCCCCCTATGAACACTGAAGCTTTCTTT.

This clone was picked up one time. The V gene is TRBV7-9, the J gene TRBJ2-7; maybe TRBD2 (6 bases). Trimming removed 3 bases from V and 0 bases from J, with 9 bases in between. The CDR3 is 14 amino acids. Looked up from germline, CDR1 is SEHNR and CDR2 is FQNEAQ (reference sequence). This chain's CDR3 is CASSFMGGSYEQYF. CDR3 DNA sequence: TGTGCCAGCAGCTTTATGGGGGGCTCCTACGAGCAGTACTTC.

The chain couples TRBV29-1 to TRBJ2-1; D perhaps matches TRBD2 (6 bases). Germline assignment: CDR1 SQVTM and CDR2 ANQGSEA. The CDR3 totals 12 residues. Trimming left V 4 bases short and J 8 bases short, with 12 bases between. The chain's CDR3 is CSVVGGLDEQFF. CDR3 coding DNA: TGCAGCGTTGTCGGGGGATTAGATGAGCAGTTCTTC.

This clone was counted a few times. V and J are TRBV4-1 and TRBJ2-2; D is unresolved. The CDR3 is 12 residues long. V lost 0 bases to trimming and J lost 16 bases, with 12 bases between them. Germline CDR1 reads MGHRA; CDR2 reads YSYEKL. The DNA for the CDR3 is TGCGCCAGCAGCCAAGATCAAAAAATCAAGTTTTTT. Protein product: CASSQDQKIKFF.

The chain recombines TRBV5-1 with TRBJ1-1, with D maybe TRBD1 (6 bases). From germline, CDR1 is SGHRS and CDR2 YFSETQ. The CDR3 sequence is 13 residues long. Trimming cost V 4 bases and J 5 bases, with 12 bases left between them. CDR3 DNA sequence: TGCGCCAGCAGCGCGAGCAGGGGTACTGAAGCTTTCTTT. It specifies CASSASRGTEAFF.

V is TRBV9 and J is TRBJ2-7; D possibly corresponds to TRBD2 (6 bases). The DNA matches TRBJ2-5 better at its end, which makes the J call doubtful. The CDR3 runs to 16 residues. CDR1 is SGDLS, CDR2 YYNGEE, per germline. The CDR3 DNA reads as TGTGCCAGCAGCGTAGGAGTGGGGCACCGGGGGGAGACCCAGTACTTC. This codes for CASSVGVGHRGETQYF.

J is TRBJ2-2 and V is TRBV7-9; tentative D call: TRBD2 (7 bases). V was trimmed by 5 bases and J by 6 bases, leaving 19 bases between them. This CDR3 is 16 amino acids long. Germline values: CDR1 SEHNR, CDR2 FQNEAQ (reference sequence). This CDR3 is CASSLGGQGRAGELFF. Here the CDR3 DNA reads TGTGCCAGCAGCCTCGGCGGCCAGGGGAGGGCCGGGGAGCTGTTTTTT.

The rearrangement uses TRBV27 and TRBJ2-7; 12 bases match TRBD1. CDR3 size: 15 residues. Germline V gene lookup returns CDR1 MNHEY and CDR2 SMNVEV (reference sequence). With 3 bases clipped from V and 6 bases from J, the junction kept 6 bases outside the gene matches. CDR3 sequence: CASSFLGTGGAEQYF. Written as DNA, the CDR3 is TGTGCCAGCAGTTTTCTTGGGACAGGGGGCGCCGAGCAGTACTTC.

V and J are TRBV19 and TRBJ2-7; tentatively, D is TRBD2 (6 bases). The V end lost 5 bases, the J end lost 0 bases, and 17 bases lay between the germline ends. This CDR3 region has 16 residues. CDR1 and CDR2 from the germline V gene are LNHDA and SQIVND (reference sequence). CDR3 protein: CASSPGVEYTSYEQYF. Here the CDR3 DNA reads TGTGCCAGTAGTCCGGGAGTCGAGTACACCTCCTACGAGCAGTACTTC. Full variable domain (missing parts from reference TRBV19 and TRBJ2-7): DGGITQSPKYLFRKEGQNVTLSCEQNLNHDAMYWYRQDPGQGLRLIYYSQIVNDFQKGDIAEGYSVSREKKESFPLTVTSAQKNPTAFYLCASSPGVEYTSYEQYFGPGTRLTVT.

V is TRBV4-1 and J is TRBJ2-1, with 9 nucleotides matching TRBD2. CDR1 and CDR2 (germline): MGHRA, YSYEKL. This CDR3 is built from 16 residues. J gave up 5 bases and V 4 bases, and 9 bases lay outside the gene matches. This CDR3 is CASSPPLAGTNNEQFF. Here the CDR3 DNA reads TGCGCCAGCAGCCCTCCTCTAGCGGGGACGAACAATGAGCAGTTCTTC.

The chain is built from TRBV7-3 and TRBJ2-3, with D unresolved. Trimming stripped 2 bases from V and 0 bases from J, with 3 bases between. This CDR3 is 13 amino acids long. The germline CDR1 and CDR2 sequences are SGHTA and FQGTGA. The CDR3, as DNA: TGTGCCAGCAGCTTAGTTAGCACAGATACGCAGTATTTT. Residues: CASSLVSTDTQYF.

The chain has TRBV18 and TRBJ2-7; the D gene is possibly TRBD2 (5 bases). With 3 bases removed from V and 5 bases from J, the gap between germline ends came to 11 bases. Looked up from germline, CDR1 is KGHSH and CDR2 is LQKENI. This CDR3 spans 13 amino acids. The CDR3 loop reads CASSPARVHEQYF. In DNA, the CDR3 is TGTGCCAGCTCACCCGCGAGGGTGCACGAGCAGTACTTC.

V gene TRBV30 combines with J gene TRBJ2-7; TRBD1 is a possible D gene (6 bases). This CDR3 region has 13 residues. Trimming pared 7 bases from V and 1 base from J, leaving 14 bases between. CDR1 and CDR2 (germline): GTSNPN, SVGIG (reference sequence). CDR3 in amino acids: CALVRDTSYEQYF. CDR3 bases: TGTGCCTTGGTCCGGGACACTTCCTACGAGCAGTACTTC.

V gene TRBV7-9 combines with J gene TRBJ1-1, with D possibly being TRBD1 (6 bases). Germline loops: CDR1 SEHNR, CDR2 FQNEAQ (reference sequence). The CDR3 is 15 residues long. Trimming took off 0 bases at V and 5 bases at J, with 13 bases between the two ends. CDR3 coding DNA: TGTGCCAGCAGCTTAGCAGGGGGATCGGAGACTGAAGCTTTCTTT. Amino acids: CASSLAGGSETEAFF.

This clone is medium-sized (0.01 to 0.1%) in the sample. The genes are TRBV2 and TRBJ2-7, with a weak D call TRBD1 (6 bases). Deletions cut 7 bases from V and 0 bases from J, with 13 bases between. The V gene's germline CDR1 is SNHLY and CDR2 FYNNEI. This CDR3 is 14 amino acids long. CDR3 bases: TGTGCCAGCAAGGGGGTGACAGACTCCTACGAGCAGTACTTC. This encodes CASKGVTDSYEQYF.

This clone was observed a handful of times. The rearrangement uses TRBV27 and TRBJ1-2; TRBD1 aligns across 7 bases. Germline CDR1 MNHEY, CDR2 SMNVEV (reference sequence). V trimming: 2 bases; J trimming: 4 bases; junction bases outside the gene matches: 7. This CDR3 comprises 15 residues. CDR3 DNA: TGTGCCAGCAGTTTAGCCGGGACAGCAAGCTATGGCTACACCTTC. It encodes CASSLAGTASYGYTF.

This sequence joins TRBV6-5 and TRBJ2-7; 9 bases align to TRBD1. The length of the CDR3 is 14 residues. V dropped 6 bases and J dropped 3; count of bases not matched to a gene: 6. The germline gives CDR1 MNHEY, CDR2 SVGAGI. In DNA form, the CDR3 reads TGTGCCAGCAGCCCCGTGGGACAGGGCTACGAGCAGTACTTC. It specifies CASSPVGQGYEQYF.

The chain uses TRBV23-1 and TRBJ2-5; 8 bases fit TRBD1. TRBV23-1 is classed as an ORF, of uncertain function. The CDR3 totals 16 residues. V trimming: 2 bases; J trimming: 4 bases; junction bases outside the gene matches: 9. CDR3 protein: CASSQPLTGVGETQYF. The CDR3 DNA is TGCGCCAGCAGTCAACCCCTGACAGGGGTTGGAGAGACCCAGTACTTC.